This is a list of T cell receptor beta chains from one sample in a study of T cell responses to AZD1222 COVID-19 vaccine. The protocol was immunoSEQ multiplex PCR, while the TCRdb copy is restricted to in-frame clones and leaves out a portion. The sample yields 55,000 to 80,000 clones, about 74% seen once. This specimen consisted of peripheral blood, obtained on day 0 of AZD1222 vaccination. These receptors all stem from an adult in good health. CDR3s include the opening cysteine and the closing phenylalanine or tryptophan. A D gene is named only where the DNA matches it firmly. Not all rows give a size; the values are once, few, many and, for expanded clones, a class.

cdr3_nt: TGTGCCAGCAGCTTAAGCTCGAACACTGAAGCTTTCTTT
cdr3_aa: CASSLSSNTEAFF
d_call: -
clone_size: -
v_call: TRBV11-3
j_call: TRBJ1-1

cdr3_nt: TGTGCCAGCAGCCCGCGACAGGGGGCCTATGGCTACACCTTC
cdr3_aa: CASSPRQGAYGYTF
d_call: TRBD1
clone_size: few
v_call: TRBV7-8
j_call: TRBJ1-2

cdr3_nt: TGTGCCAGTAAGGTCAAGGGGTGGAGGGACAATGAGCAGTTCTTC
cdr3_aa: CASKVKGWRDNEQFF
d_call: -
clone_size: -
v_call: TRBV19
j_call: TRBJ2-1

cdr3_nt: TGTGCCAGCAGCCAGTGGAGGAACACTGAAGCTTTCTTT
cdr3_aa: CASSQWRNTEAFF
d_call: -
clone_size: -
v_call: TRBV4-2
j_call: TRBJ1-1

cdr3_nt: TGTGCCAGCAGCCAAGGGGCTGAAGCTTTCTTT
cdr3_aa: CASSQGAEAFF
d_call: -
clone_size: -
v_call: TRBV3-1/TRBV3-2
j_call: TRBJ1-1

cdr3_nt: TGTGCCAGCAGCAACAGCCTAAAGGGCCAGCCCCAGCATTTT
cdr3_aa: CASSNSLKGQPQHF
d_call: -
clone_size: -
v_call: TRBV7-2
j_call: TRBJ1-5

cdr3_nt: TGTGCCAGCAGCGTAACAGGGAGCAATGAGCAGTTCTTC
cdr3_aa: CASSVTGSNEQFF
d_call: -
clone_size: -
v_call: TRBV7-6
j_call: TRBJ2-1

cdr3_nt: TGTGCCAGCAGCCGGGGAGCGGGGGACACAGATACGCAGTATTTT
cdr3_aa: CASSRGAGDTDTQYF
d_call: TRBD2
clone_size: -
v_call: TRBV5-6
j_call: TRBJ2-3

cdr3_nt: TGCGCCAGCAGCCAAGCAGCAACAGTCTCTGGAAACACCATATATTTT
cdr3_aa: CASSQAATVSGNTIYF
d_call: -
clone_size: once
v_call: TRBV4-3
j_call: TRBJ1-3

cdr3_nt: TGTGCCAGCAGTTTTCGGGACAGGGACTATCAGCCCCAGCATTTT
cdr3_aa: CASSFRDRDYQPQHF
d_call: TRBD1
clone_size: once
v_call: TRBV28
j_call: TRBJ1-5

cdr3_nt: TGTGCCTGGGTGCGTGGCGGCGGCACCCTCCACTTT
cdr3_aa: CAWVRGGGTLHF
d_call: -
clone_size: -
v_call: TRBV30
j_call: TRBJ1-6

cdr3_nt: TGTGCCAGCAGTTACCGGAGAGAGGGCACTGAAGCTTTCTTT
cdr3_aa: CASSYRREGTEAFF
d_call: -
clone_size: -
v_call: TRBV6-5
j_call: TRBJ1-1

cdr3_nt: TGTGCCAGCAGTTTTTCCGACAGGGGTAACTCACCCCTCCACTTT
cdr3_aa: CASSFSDRGNSPLHF
d_call: TRBD1
clone_size: -
v_call: TRBV27
j_call: TRBJ1-6

cdr3_nt: TGCGCCAGCGAGCGGGGAGGCACAGATACGCAGTATTTT
cdr3_aa: CASERGGTDTQYF
d_call: TRBD2
clone_size: -
v_call: TRBV5-1
j_call: TRBJ2-3

cdr3_nt: TGTGCCAGCAGTTCTGACCCTAATGAAAAACTGTTTTTT
cdr3_aa: CASSSDPNEKLFF
d_call: -
clone_size: once
v_call: TRBV6-6
j_call: TRBJ1-4

cdr3_nt: TGCGCCAGCAGCCACCGGAACAGGGGAGCGGATTCACCCCTCCACTTT
cdr3_aa: CASSHRNRGADSPLHF
d_call: TRBD1
clone_size: -
v_call: TRBV4-3
j_call: TRBJ1-6

cdr3_nt: TGTGCCTCGTACGGGGTAGCTGGCGAGCAGTACTTC
cdr3_aa: CASYGVAGEQYF
d_call: -
clone_size: -
v_call: TRBV30
j_call: TRBJ2-7

cdr3_nt: TGTGCCAGCAGCTGGGGACAGGGGTCCTACGAGCAGTACTTC
cdr3_aa: CASSWGQGSYEQYF
d_call: TRBD1
clone_size: -
v_call: TRBV7-2
j_call: TRBJ2-7

cdr3_nt: TGTGCCAGCAGCTTAGTGGAGGAGAGCTCCTACAATGAGCAGTTCTTC
cdr3_aa: CASSLVEESSYNEQFF
d_call: -
clone_size: -
v_call: TRBV7-6
j_call: TRBJ2-1

cdr3_nt: TGTGCCAGAAGCCGGGGTGCGGGGCAGGGTGGCTACACCTTC
cdr3_aa: CARSRGAGQGGYTF
d_call: -
clone_size: -
v_call: TRBV7-5
j_call: TRBJ1-2

cdr3_nt: TGTGCCAGTAGTCCTGGGACAGAGGGGAACACTGAAGCTTTCTTT
cdr3_aa: CASSPGTEGNTEAFF
d_call: TRBD1
clone_size: -
v_call: TRBV19
j_call: TRBJ1-1

cdr3_nt: TGTGCCACCAGTGATCAGGGACAGGGGGGAAACTATGGCTACACCTTC
cdr3_aa: CATSDQGQGGNYGYTF
d_call: TRBD1
clone_size: -
v_call: TRBV24-1
j_call: TRBJ1-2

cdr3_nt: TGTGCCAGCAGCTTAGCTTGGGGGTTGGCTTTCTTT
cdr3_aa: CASSLAWGLAFF
d_call: -
clone_size: -
v_call: TRBV7-2
j_call: TRBJ1-1

cdr3_nt: TGTGCCACCAGTAAAACTACAGATACGCAGTATTTT
cdr3_aa: CATSKTTDTQYF
d_call: -
clone_size: -
v_call: TRBV24-1
j_call: TRBJ2-3

cdr3_nt: TGTGCCAGCAGCTTAGTTGTTAGCGGCGGAGAGACCCAGTACTTC
cdr3_aa: CASSLVVSGGETQYF
d_call: -
clone_size: -
v_call: TRBV7-2
j_call: TRBJ2-5

cdr3_nt: TGTGCCAGCAGCTTGGGGGGACTGCGAGATCAGCCCCAGCATTTT
cdr3_aa: CASSLGGLRDQPQHF
d_call: -
clone_size: -
v_call: TRBV7-2
j_call: TRBJ1-5

cdr3_nt: TGTGCCAGCAGCTCCCTAGGTTTGAACACTGAAGCTTTCTTT
cdr3_aa: CASSSLGLNTEAFF
d_call: -
clone_size: -
v_call: TRBV7-9
j_call: TRBJ1-1

cdr3_nt: TGTGCCAGCAGCTTAGCCGGGGGGAACACAGATACGCAGTATTTT
cdr3_aa: CASSLAGGNTDTQYF
d_call: TRBD2
clone_size: few
v_call: TRBV7-8
j_call: TRBJ2-3

cdr3_nt: TGTGCCAGCAGTCGGACAGCTTCGAACACTGAAGCTTTCTTT
cdr3_aa: CASSRTASNTEAFF
d_call: -
clone_size: -
v_call: TRBV6-5
j_call: TRBJ1-1

cdr3_nt: TGTGCCAGCAGCTTAGTATCTAGCGGAAGCACAGATACGCAGTATTTT
cdr3_aa: CASSLVSSGSTDTQYF
d_call: TRBD2
clone_size: -
v_call: TRBV11-2
j_call: TRBJ2-3

cdr3_nt: TGTGCCAGCAGTTTGGGGGGGGCGGGCTACAATGAGCAGTTCTTC
cdr3_aa: CASSLGGAGYNEQFF
d_call: -
clone_size: -
v_call: TRBV27
j_call: TRBJ2-1

cdr3_nt: TGTGCCAGTAGTTCTATGGGGGGTGGCAATCAGCCCCAGCATTTT
cdr3_aa: CASSSMGGGNQPQHF
d_call: -
clone_size: -
v_call: TRBV19
j_call: TRBJ1-5

cdr3_nt: TGTGCCAGCAGCTTGACGGGCCTCGACTACGAGCAGTACTTC
cdr3_aa: CASSLTGLDYEQYF
d_call: -
clone_size: -
v_call: TRBV5-6
j_call: TRBJ2-7

cdr3_nt: TGTGCCAGTAGTATTCTCGGCTCCAGGGCCAATCAGCCCCAGCATTTT
cdr3_aa: CASSILGSRANQPQHF
d_call: -
clone_size: -
v_call: TRBV19
j_call: TRBJ1-5

cdr3_nt: TGTGCCAGCAGTGACCAGGGCCTACCCCTCCACTTT
cdr3_aa: CASSDQGLPLHF
d_call: -
clone_size: -
v_call: TRBV6-4
j_call: TRBJ1-6

cdr3_nt: TGTGCCAGCAGTGAAGCGCGTCCGCCTGGGGCCAACGTCCTGACTTTC
cdr3_aa: CASSEARPPGANVLTF
d_call: -
clone_size: -
v_call: TRBV2
j_call: TRBJ2-6

cdr3_nt: TGTGCCAGCAGTGTCTTCAGCGGGGGAAACACCGGGGAGCTGTTTTTT
cdr3_aa: CASSVFSGGNTGELFF
d_call: TRBD2
clone_size: -
v_call: TRBV2
j_call: TRBJ2-2

cdr3_nt: TGTGCCAGTAGGGACGGGAATCAGCCCCAGCATTTT
cdr3_aa: CASRDGNQPQHF
d_call: -
clone_size: -
v_call: TRBV19
j_call: TRBJ1-5

cdr3_nt: TGTGCCAGCAGTTCCTGGACATCCCCGGGGGGGACTGAAGCTTTCTTT
cdr3_aa: CASSSWTSPGGTEAFF
d_call: -
clone_size: -
v_call: TRBV6-2/TRBV6-3
j_call: TRBJ1-1

cdr3_nt: TGTGCCAGCAGTGAAGCAGGTTCCCCTGGTCGGGGCTACACCTTC
cdr3_aa: CASSEAGSPGRGYTF
d_call: -
clone_size: -
v_call: TRBV2
j_call: TRBJ1-2

cdr3_nt: TGTGCCAGCTCACCAGACGGCTCGAACACTGAAGCTTTCTTT
cdr3_aa: CASSPDGSNTEAFF
d_call: -
clone_size: -
v_call: TRBV18
j_call: TRBJ1-1

cdr3_nt: TGTGCCAGCAGCCATGGTGGGGGACCGGGGGGCACTGAAGCTTTCTTT
cdr3_aa: CASSHGGGPGGTEAFF
d_call: -
clone_size: -
v_call: TRBV3-1/TRBV3-2
j_call: TRBJ1-1

cdr3_nt: TGTGCCAGCAGCCAAGATGAGGGACCCGGCTCCGATACGCAGTATTTT
cdr3_aa: CASSQDEGPGSDTQYF
d_call: -
clone_size: -
v_call: TRBV4-2
j_call: TRBJ2-3

cdr3_nt: TGTGCCAGCAGTTACTTGGGACAGGGGGCGGTTGGCAATCAGCCCCAGCATTTT
cdr3_aa: CASSYLGQGAVGNQPQHF
d_call: TRBD1
clone_size: -
v_call: TRBV6-2/TRBV6-3
j_call: TRBJ1-5

cdr3_nt: TGCGCCAGCAATCGCGCCGGGGAGCTGTTTTTT
cdr3_aa: CASNRAGELFF
d_call: -
clone_size: once
v_call: TRBV5-1
j_call: TRBJ2-2

cdr3_nt: TGTGCCACCAGTTCTCTCCCCGGACTACAGTCCCAAGAGACCCAGTACTTC
cdr3_aa: CATSSLPGLQSQETQYF
d_call: -
clone_size: -
v_call: TRBV24-1
j_call: TRBJ2-5

cdr3_nt: TGTGCCATCAGTGAGTCGGGACGAAATGTAAATTCACCCCTCCACTTT
cdr3_aa: CAISESGRNVNSPLHF
d_call: -
clone_size: -
v_call: TRBV10-3
j_call: TRBJ1-6

cdr3_nt: TGTGCCAGCAGCCCCAGGGGACTGAGGAATTCACCCCTCCACTTT
cdr3_aa: CASSPRGLRNSPLHF
d_call: -
clone_size: -
v_call: TRBV3-1/TRBV3-2
j_call: TRBJ1-6

cdr3_nt: TGTGCCAGCAGCCCAAGGGAGGGGCGGACACTGAACTCTGGAAACACCATATATTTT
cdr3_aa: CASSPREGRTLNSGNTIYF
d_call: -
clone_size: once
v_call: TRBV9
j_call: TRBJ1-3

cdr3_nt: TGTGCCAGCAGCCCAGGCTCGGAATCTTATGGCTACACCTTC
cdr3_aa: CASSPGSESYGYTF
d_call: -
clone_size: -
v_call: TRBV7-8
j_call: TRBJ1-2

cdr3_nt: TGTGCCACCAGAGAGGGCCAGGCCCCCTACAATGAGCAGTTCTTC
cdr3_aa: CATREGQAPYNEQFF
d_call: -
clone_size: -
v_call: TRBV24-1
j_call: TRBJ2-1

cdr3_nt: TGTGCCAGCAGCTCTGGGAGAGGGGATGAAAAACTGTTTTTT
cdr3_aa: CASSSGRGDEKLFF
d_call: -
clone_size: -
v_call: TRBV5-5
j_call: TRBJ1-4

cdr3_nt: TGTGCCAGCAGCCAAGATATTGGCTGGTCACCCTACGAGCAGTACTTC
cdr3_aa: CASSQDIGWSPYEQYF
d_call: -
clone_size: -
v_call: TRBV3-1/TRBV3-2
j_call: TRBJ2-7

cdr3_nt: TGCGCCAGCAGCCAAAGCCTAGCGGGGGGTGAGCAGTTCTTC
cdr3_aa: CASSQSLAGGEQFF
d_call: TRBD2
clone_size: -
v_call: TRBV4-1
j_call: TRBJ2-1